This TCR beta chain came from a study of T cells in localized non-small cell lung cancer. General study points: The appearance of a median 57 of the top 100 tumor clones was seen in adjacent lung.

Data came from immunoSEQ multiplex PCR; TCRdb stores just in-frame clones and leaves some out. The sample has tens of thousands of clones, approximately 85% seen once; the top ten hold 2.5% to 3%. To note about this clone: Its cognate antigen is unknown.

This CDR3 is 13 amino acids long. With 5 bases removed from V and 4 bases from J, the gap between germline ends came to 9 bases. Per the germline V gene, CDR1 is LNHNV and CDR2 is YYDKDF (reference sequence). This TCR was sampled from a man aged 40-75 years with stage I lung adenocarcinoma. The source was peripheral blood, collected before any cancer treatment. The V gene is TRBV15, the J gene TRBJ1-5; D unclear. This CDR3 is CATSVDRNQPQHF. CDR3 DNA: TGTGCCACCAGCGTGGACCGAAATCAGCCCCAGCATTTT.